This is a list of T cell receptor beta chains from one sample in a study of cytomegalovirus exposure and HLA in healthy donors. Profiled with immunoSEQ multiplex PCR; TCRdb holds only in-frame clones, not every one. The data show 110,000 to 150,000 clones, 70% seen once. The specimen was PBMCs. These receptors were collected from a woman aged 25-40 years in good health and CMV-seronegative. The CDR3 runs from the conserved cysteine through the conserved F or W. D genes are given only for firm matches. Not every row has a clone size; where given, it reads once, few, many or a size class.

>TRBJ2-5|13|NA|TRBV9|NA
TGTGCCAGCAGCGTAGACAGGGCAGAGACCCAGTACTTC
CASSVDRAETQYF
>TRBJ1-5|15|NA|TRBV5-1|NA
TGCGCCAGCAGTGAGGGTACTATTGGCAATCAGCCCCAGCATTTT
CASSEGTIGNQPQHF
>TRBJ2-3|15|TRBD1|TRBV7-7|NA
TGTGCTAGCAGCTTGTCCGGGACAGGCACAGATACGCAGTATTTT
CASSLSGTGTDTQYF
>TRBJ2-3|15|TRBD2|TRBV2|NA
TGTGCCAGCAGTGAGTTAGCGGGAGGATCAGATACGCAGTATTTT
CASSELAGGSDTQYF
>TRBJ1-2|15|TRBD1|TRBV7-2|NA
TGTGCCAGCAGTTTAACAGGGGGCGTCTCCTATGGCTACACCTTC
CASSLTGGVSYGYTF
>TRBJ1-5|14|NA|TRBV6-5|NA
TGTGCCAGCAGTGATAGTCTTAGCAATCAGCCCCAGCATTTT
CASSDSLSNQPQHF
>TRBJ2-2|18|TRBD2|TRBV11-2|NA
TGTGCCAGCAGCCTGGGACTAGCGGGAGGGCCGGACACCGGGGAGCTGTTTTTT
CASSLGLAGGPDTGELFF
>TRBJ2-3|16|TRBD1|TRBV15|NA
TGTGCCACCAGCAGTTGGAGACAGGGGGCCACAGATACGCAGTATTTT
CATSSWRQGATDTQYF
>TRBJ2-7|15|NA|TRBV6-5|NA
TGTGCCAGCAGTTACTCGAGGGTTGGGACCTACGAGCAGTACTTC
CASSYSRVGTYEQYF
>TRBJ2-2|15|NA|TRBV9|NA
TGTGCCAGCAGCGTTGGCGGGATAAACACCGGGGAGCTGTTTTTT
CASSVGGINTGELFF
>TRBJ2-5|15|NA|TRBV5-4|NA
TGTGCCAGCAGTGCAGGGGTACTCGACCAAGAGACCCAGTACTTC
CASSAGVLDQETQYF
>TRBJ2-7|16|TRBD2|TRBV28|NA
TGTGCCAGCAGTTATAGGGGGGGCGGGAGGGCCGACGAGCAGTACTTC
CASSYRGGGRADEQYF
>TRBJ1-2|13|TRBD1|TRBV2|NA
TGTGCCAGCTCCCCGGACAGGGAGGGAGGCTACACCTTC
CASSPDREGGYTF
>TRBJ2-6|17|TRBD1|TRBV28|NA
TGTGCCAGCACCTCCCTGCAGGGGGTGTACGGGGCCAACGTCCTGACTTTC
CASTSLQGVYGANVLTF
>TRBJ1-2|13|NA|TRBV28|NA
TGTGCCAGCACCCCGGAGGGAGACTATGGCTACACCTTC
CASTPEGDYGYTF
>TRBJ2-1|15|TRBD1|TRBV10-3|NA
TGTGCCACCGACGCGGGACAGGGGGCGCGTAATGAGCAGTTCTTC
CATDAGQGARNEQFF
>TRBJ2-1|17|TRBD2|TRBV7-9|NA
TGTGCCAGCAGCGCCACATCGGGAGGTCTCTTTTACAATGAGCAGTTCTTC
CASSATSGGLFYNEQFF
>TRBJ2-1|14|NA|TRBV19|NA
TGTGCCAGTAGTATGGGGCTAGAGAGGTCTGAGCAGTTCTTC
CASSMGLERSEQFF
>TRBJ2-3|14|TRBD2|TRBV5-4|once
TGTGCCAGCAGGACAGCGGGGCGCACAGATACGCAGTATTTT
CASRTAGRTDTQYF
>TRBJ2-5|15|NA|TRBV5-1|NA
TGCGCCAGCAGCTTGGAAGCCGGGTTTGCAAAGACCCAGTACTTC
CASSLEAGFAKTQYF
>TRBJ2-3|12|NA|TRBV6-4|NA
TGTGCCAGCAGTGACCCCCTCTATACGCAGTATTTT
CASSDPLYTQYF
>TRBJ2-1|14|TRBD2|TRBV2|once
TGTGCCAGCAGTGGTAGCGGGAGGCGGAATGAGCAGTTCTTC
CASSGSGRRNEQFF
>TRBJ2-5|16|NA|TRBV15|NA
TGTGCCACCAGCAGAGAGACAGGTCAGGCACCAGCGGCCCAGTACTTC
CATSRETGQAPAAQYF
>TRBJ2-7|16|NA|TRBV18|NA
TGTGCCAGCTCACCACTCCTATCAGGAGGTTCGTACGAGCAGTACTTC
CASSPLLSGGSYEQYF
>TRBJ1-1|13|NA|TRBV9|NA
TGTGCCAGCAGCGTACAGGCGAGCACTGAAGCTTTCTTT
CASSVQASTEAFF
>TRBJ1-4|16|NA|TRBV18|NA
TGTGCCAGCTCACCAGAGGTATTGGCAGTTAATGAAAAACTGTTTTTT
CASSPEVLAVNEKLFF
>TRBJ2-7|14|TRBD1|TRBV6-1|NA
TGTGCCAGCATTATGACAGGGGGACCTTCGTTGCAGTACTTC
CASIMTGGPSLQYF
>TRBJ1-6|13|NA|TRBV13|once
TGTGCCAGCAGCTTAGCGGGGTATTCACCCCTCCACTTT
CASSLAGYSPLHF
>TRBJ2-2|16|TRBD2|TRBV27|few
TGTGCCAGCAGTTTCACTAGCGGGAGTTACACCGGGGAGCTGTTTTTT
CASSFTSGSYTGELFF
>TRBJ1-4|15|TRBD1|TRBV4-2|NA
TGTGCCAGCAGCCAAGATAGGCAGGGGGCGCGTAAACTGTTTTTT
CASSQDRQGARKLFF
>TRBJ1-1|11|NA|TRBV30|NA
TGTGCCTGGAGTCTAAGCACTGAAGCTTTCTTT
CAWSLSTEAFF
>TRBJ2-5|17|TRBD1|TRBV7-6|NA
TGTGCCAGCAGCTTATTTGTTGGGACAGGGCTTGGAGAGACCCAGTACTTC
CASSLFVGTGLGETQYF
>TRBJ2-1|13|NA|TRBV27|NA
TGTGCCAGCAGTGGGACTGCGGGGAATGAGCAGTTCTTC
CASSGTAGNEQFF